This paragraph reports one T cell receptor (beta chain). This record comes from a study of blood T cell repertoires in COVID-19. On the study more broadly: PBMCs, B-cell-depleted T cells, or T cells were the source of the cDNA or gDNA that made up the material.

Per the authors' pipeline: Reference gene primer amplification gave nucleated cell count estimates. Method: immunoSEQ multiplex PCR; TCRdb's copy keeps in-frame clones and lacks some. The V and J calls and clone size come from that table; D and trimming were worked out from the DNA. The table has 150,000 to 200,000 clones, about 86% seen once. CDR1 is SGHVS and CDR2 is FNYEAQ in the germline V gene. The CDR3 covers 15 residues. The V and J ends lost 2 bases and 4 bases, in that order; junction bases with no gene match: 3. Material for sequencing was peripheral blood. This clonotype was sampled from a man aged 45-60 years with active or convalescent COVID-19. This sequence joins TRBV7-6 and TRBJ2-3, with 10 bases aligning to TRBD2. CDR3 protein: CASSLLAGESDTQYF. The CDR3 region has the DNA TGTGCCAGCAGCTTACTAGCGGGAGAGTCAGATACGCAGTATTTT. Drawing the rest from reference TRBV7-6 and TRBJ2-3, the complete variable domain is GAGVSQSPRYKVTKRGQDVALRCDPISGHVSLYWYRQALGQGPEFLTYFNYEAQQDKSGLPNDRFSAERPEGSISTLTIQRTEQRDSAMYRCASSLLAGESDTQYFGPGTRLTVL.